The 26 T cell receptor beta chains reported below all come from one sample, sequenced in a study of shared clonotypes between healthy human individuals. Using immunoSEQ multiplex PCR, the repertoire was profiled, and TCRdb retains in-frame clones only, with some absent. The table lists a few million clones, almost 96% of them singletons, with 0.1% to 0.15% in the top ten. Sequencing used naive CD4+ T cells sorted from blood. Documented subset: CD45RA+ positively selected. These receptors were collected from a man aged 18 to 29 in good health.

The chain is built from TRBV11-2 and TRBJ2-3, with D tentatively TRBD2 (5 bases). Germline V gene sequence: CDR1 SGHAT, CDR2 FQNNGV. This CDR3 comprises 15 residues. Trimming removed 3 bases from V and 0 bases from J, with 10 bases in between. The CDR3 DNA reads as TGTGCCAGCAGCTTCGGACGGACTAGCACAGATACGCAGTATTTT. Protein sequence: CASSFGRTSTDTQYF.

V usage is TRBV2 and J usage is TRBJ1-2; D not resolved. CDR1 and CDR2 (germline): SNHLY, FYNNEI. The CDR3 runs 13 residues. V gave up 0 bases and J gave up 8 bases, with 10 bases separating them. Here the CDR3 reads CASSEAAPRGYTF. The CDR3 DNA reads as TGTGCCAGCAGTGAAGCGGCACCTAGGGGCTACACCTTC.

The chain carries TRBV15 and TRBJ1-1, with TRBD1 matching 7 bases. Germline CDR1 LNHNV, CDR2 YYDKDF (reference sequence). The V gene end was trimmed by 4 bases and the J gene end by 0 bases; junction bases not matched to a gene: 5. The CDR3 length is 15 residues. In nucleotides, the CDR3 is TGTGCCACCAGCAAGAGAGGGGGCCTGAACACTGAAGCTTTCTTT. Residues: CATSKRGGLNTEAFF.

The chain employs TRBV6-5 and TRBJ1-5, with 8 positions matching TRBD1. CDR3 length: 15 residues. V trimming: 4 bases; J trimming: 4 bases; junction bases outside the gene matches: 6. Germline V gene data show CDR1 as MNHEY and CDR2 as SVGAGI. The CDR3 DNA reads TGTGCCAGCAGTTCCGGGACAGGCACAAATCAGCCCCAGCATTTT. Amino acids: CASSSGTGTNQPQHF.

Only one count was recorded for this clone. J is TRBJ2-3 and V is TRBV10-3; 8 bases match TRBD2. From germline, CDR1 is ENHRY and CDR2 SYGVKD. This CDR3 region has 15 residues. V trimming: 1 base; J trimming: 4 bases; junction bases outside the gene matches: 4. The CDR3 is CAISELSGGADTQYF. The DNA for the CDR3 is TGTGCCATCAGTGAGTTGTCGGGGGGGGCAGATACGCAGTATTTT.

This rearrangement joins TRBV18 to TRBJ2-3, with D perhaps matching TRBD1 or TRBD2 (5 bases each). Trimming took off 4 bases at V and 2 bases at J, with 10 bases between the two ends. The CDR3 loop spans 14 amino acids. The germline gives CDR1 KGHSH, CDR2 LQKENI. This CDR3 reads CASSLGTTTDTQYF. CDR3 sequence (DNA): TGTGCCAGCTCACTTGGGACCACCACAGATACGCAGTATTTT.

In this sample, this clone turned up once. Germline is not matched at one junction end, which may reflect a read error. The rearrangement links TRBV6-5 to TRBJ1-5; D uncertain. Germline CDR1 reads MNHEY; CDR2 reads SVGAGI. The length of the CDR3 is 14 residues. As DNA, the CDR3 is TGTGCCAGCAGGGCCAGCGCGGGCAAACAGCCCCAGCATTTT. Encoded protein: CASRASAGKQPQHF.

The chain carries TRBV29-1 and TRBJ2-7; D perhaps matches TRBD1 (5 bases). The ends were cut back, 5 bases at V and 5 bases at J, with 16 bases in the middle. The CDR3 runs to 13 residues. The V gene's germline CDR1 is SQVTM and CDR2 ANQGSEA. The CDR3 region is CSVTPLRQNEQYF. CDR3 nucleotide sequence: TGCAGCGTTACCCCACTTAGACAGAACGAGCAGTACTTC.

J is TRBJ2-7 and V is TRBV18; D may be TRBD1 (6 bases). The germline gives CDR1 KGHSH, CDR2 LQKENI. CDR3 size: 15 residues. Trimming stripped 3 bases from V and 1 base from J, with 13 bases between. In DNA, the CDR3 is TGTGCCAGCTCACCCGACAGGTTAAGTTCCTACGAGCAGTACTTC. Translating it yields CASSPDRLSSYEQYF.

The chain couples TRBV6-1 to TRBJ1-2, with D possibly being TRBD1 (6 bases). From germline, CDR1 is MNHNS and CDR2 SASEGT. The ends were cut back, 4 bases at V and 2 bases at J, with 14 bases in the middle. This CDR3 contains 15 residues. In DNA form, the CDR3 reads TGTGCCAGCAGTGCAACCGGGACACCAAACTATGGCTACACCTTC. Translation gives CASSATGTPNYGYTF.

The chain couples TRBV30 to TRBJ1-6, with 7 bases matching TRBD1. The germline V gene has CDR1 GTSNPN and CDR2 SVGIG (reference sequence). V gave up 4 bases and J gave up 5 bases; unmatched junction bases: 8. The CDR3 is made up of 15 amino acids. CDR3 sequence reads: CAWTRQGYDNSPLHF. In DNA form, the CDR3 reads TGTGCCTGGACTCGACAGGGTTATGATAATTCACCCCTCCACTTT.

The chain has TRBV19 and TRBJ2-1, with D possibly matching TRBD2 (5 bases). Germline-derived CDR1 and CDR2 are LNHDA and SQIVND (reference sequence). Deletions cut 6 bases from V and 4 bases from J, with 16 bases between. The CDR3 consists of 15 residues. The CDR3 sequence is CASRSNFGNYNEQFF. CDR3 nucleotide sequence: TGTGCCAGTAGGAGCAATTTCGGGAATTACAATGAGCAGTTCTTC.

The rearrangement joins TRBV7-2 to TRBJ2-3; 8 bases fit TRBD2. CDR1 and CDR2 (germline): SGHTA, FQGNSA. The junction had 6 bases not matched to a gene; V was cut back by 1 base and J by 6 bases. The CDR3 contains 15 residues. CDR3 in amino acids: CASSLVAGTRDTQYF. CDR3 sequence (DNA): TGTGCCAGCAGCTTAGTAGCGGGGACCAGGGATACGCAGTATTTT.

The V call is TRBV29-1, the J call TRBJ2-1; possible D gene TRBD1, 5 bases. Germline-derived CDR1 and CDR2 are SQVTM and ANQGSEA. V was cut by 0 bases and J by 0 bases, with 12 bases left in between. The CDR3 runs to 16 residues. CDR3 sequence (DNA): TGCAGCGTTGAAGATCAGGGCGGTCCCTCCTACAATGAGCAGTTCTTC. Translation: CSVEDQGGPSYNEQFF.

V is TRBV4-1 and J is TRBJ2-2; D possibly corresponds to TRBD1 (6 bases). V was clipped by 1 base and J by 2 bases, with 14 bases between them. The CDR3 consists of 17 residues. Germline CDR1 MGHRA, CDR2 YSYEKL. CDR3: CASSQGGKQGNTGELFF. For the CDR3, the DNA is TGCGCCAGCAGCCAAGGAGGGAAACAGGGAAACACCGGGGAGCTGTTTTTT.

V gene TRBV7-9 combines with J gene TRBJ1-6; D possibly corresponds to TRBD1 (5 bases). V lost 2 bases and J lost 7, with 12 bases in between. Looked up from germline, CDR1 is SEHNR and CDR2 is FQNEAQ (reference sequence). The CDR3 contains 15 residues. CDR3 sequence reads: CASSLYPRDNSPLHF. CDR3 coding DNA: TGTGCCAGCAGCTTATATCCCAGGGACAATTCACCCCTCCACTTT.

The chain is built from TRBV6-1 and TRBJ1-6, with 9 positions matching TRBD1. Germline CDR1 reads MNHNS; CDR2 reads SASEGT. The J segment lost 13 bases and the V segment lost 0 bases, leaving 10 bases of the junction unmatched. The CDR3 is 16 residues long. CDR3 amino acids: CASSEALGTGSFPLHF. The CDR3 nucleotides read TGTGCCAGCAGTGAAGCGTTGGGGACAGGGTCTTTTCCCCTCCACTTT.

The J gene is TRBJ2-1, the V gene TRBV2; 8 nucleotides align to TRBD2. Germline V gene lookup returns CDR1 SNHLY and CDR2 FYNNEI. With 7 bases clipped from V and 2 bases from J, the junction kept 4 bases outside the gene matches. This CDR3 is built from 14 residues. The CDR3 DNA is TGTGCCAGCACTGAGCGGGAGACCTACAATGAGCAGTTCTTC. Its translation is CASTERETYNEQFF.

V usage is TRBV7-9 and J usage is TRBJ1-6, with D perhaps TRBD1 (6 bases). Trimming cost V 5 bases and J 1 base, with 18 bases left between them. The CDR3 sequence is 18 residues long. Germline V gene sequence: CDR1 SEHNR, CDR2 FQNEAQ (reference sequence). The CDR3 here is CASSTSTGMGSYNSPLHF. The CDR3, as DNA: TGTGCCAGCAGCACCTCCACAGGGATGGGGTCCTATAATTCACCCCTCCACTTT.

The chain links TRBV30 to TRBJ1-4; no clear D. Germline V gives CDR1 GTSNPN, CDR2 SVGIG (reference sequence). Between the trimmed V and J ends, which lost 2 bases and 1 base, there was a span of 8 bases. This CDR3 contains 14 residues. CDR3 amino acids: CAWSLWGTNEKLFF. As DNA, the CDR3 is TGTGCCTGGAGTCTTTGGGGAACTAATGAAAAACTGTTTTTT.

The rearrangement joins TRBV19 to TRBJ2-7, with 7 positions matching TRBD1. Germline V lookup: CDR1 LNHDA, CDR2 SQIVND (reference sequence). This CDR3 comprises 14 residues. The J segment lost 5 bases and the V segment lost 10 bases, leaving 14 bases of the junction unmatched. In nucleotides, the CDR3 is TGTGCCACCGAATACAGGGGCCTCGGAGACGAGCAGTACTTC. This codes for CATEYRGLGDEQYF.

The DNA of the CDR3 is TGTGCCTGGAGTGTATTAGCGGGAGTCACCGGGGAGCTGTTTTTT. Translation gives CAWSVLAGVTGELFF. The chain employs TRBV30 and TRBJ2-2; TRBD2 aligns across 9 bases. Germline CDR1 and CDR2: GTSNPN and SVGIG (reference sequence). CDR3 length equals 15 residues. After removal of 0 bases from V and 4 bases from J, the junction contained 3 bases not matched to a gene.

The chain recombines TRBV2 with TRBJ2-1; TRBD2 might be the D (6 bases). Trimming left V 6 bases short and J 6 bases short, with 18 bases between. This CDR3 is built from 15 residues. Germline V gene data show CDR1 as SNHLY and CDR2 as FYNNEI. In nucleotides, the CDR3 is TGTGCCAGCAGGGGAGGTCTAGCGCGGGGCAATGAGCAGTTCTTC. Protein product: CASRGGLARGNEQFF.

This clone has a single count. The chain has TRBV14 and TRBJ1-1, with D perhaps TRBD1 (5 bases). Per the germline V gene, CDR1 is SGHDN and CDR2 is FVKESK. This CDR3 has 13 residues. Trimming shortened V by 5 bases and J by 5 bases, and 12 bases separated the two germline ends. CDR3 bases: TGTGCCAGCAGCTACCCAGGGACGACTGAAGCTTTCTTT. This codes for CASSYPGTTEAFF.

The chain couples TRBV9 to TRBJ1-1; D is possibly TRBD1 (5 bases). This CDR3 contains 16 residues. Trimming cost V 0 bases and J 0 bases, with 12 bases left between them. Germline lookup yields CDR1 SGDLS and CDR2 YYNGEE. The CDR3 region is CASSVGSGPMNTEAFF. CDR3 coding DNA: TGTGCCAGCAGCGTAGGGTCGGGGCCGATGAACACTGAAGCTTTCTTT. The full variable domain, its missing parts supplied by reference TRBV9 and TRBJ1-1, is DSGVTQTPKHLITATGQRVTLRCSPRSGDLSVYWYQQSLDQGLQFLIQYYNGEERAKGNILERFSAQQFPDLHSELNLSSLELGDSALYFCASSVGSGPMNTEAFFGQGTRLTVV.

The count of this clone is one. The chain couples TRBV7-9 to TRBJ1-2, with TRBD1 matching 7 bases. The CDR3 consists of 15 residues. V lost 5 bases, J lost 5 bases, and 11 bases stayed unmatched. CDR1 SEHNR and CDR2 FQNEAQ come from the germline V gene (reference sequence). The CDR3 region is CASSPSGQQLYGYTF. CDR3 sequence (DNA): TGTGCCAGCAGCCCGTCGGGACAGCAGTTGTATGGCTACACCTTC.